Listed below are T cell receptor beta chains from one sample, sequenced in a study of identifying expanded T cells in peripheral blood. Assay used: immunoSEQ multiplex PCR; TCRdb lists only in-frame clones, some missing. The sample includes tens of thousands of clones, approximately 91% of them seen just once. Sequencing was performed on blood. The receptor source for this set is a person aged 18 to 70 in good health. Each CDR3 is given without its conserved first and last residue. Each record gives: J gene, CDR3 length, V gene, CDR3 protein.

J: TRBJ1-2; length: 13; V: TRBV5-4; CDR3: ASSFGDMGSYGYT
J: TRBJ2-7; length: 13; V: TRBV9; CDR3: ASSVSWGRSYEQY
J: TRBJ1-3; length: 13; V: TRBV7-9; CDR3: ASSFTGARGNTIY
J: TRBJ2-1; length: 12; V: TRBV18; CDR3: ASSLQRGYNEQF
J: TRBJ2-4; length: 9; V: TRBV5-1; CDR3: ASSLGGIQY
J: TRBJ1-1; length: 14; V: TRBV29-1; CDR3: SVEDHGGGVGTEAF
J: TRBJ1-1; length: 12; V: TRBV7-3; CDR3: ASSLSGTNPEAF
J: TRBJ2-2; length: 12; V: TRBV19; CDR3: ASTSGSNTGELF
J: TRBJ2-1; length: 13; V: TRBV5-1; CDR3: ASSPSGLGYNEQF
J: TRBJ1-3; length: 13; V: TRBV19; CDR3: ASQRTESSGNTIY
J: TRBJ2-7; length: 13; V: TRBV4-1; CDR3: ASSQTWVGLGEQY
J: TRBJ1-2; length: 12; V: TRBV5-4; CDR3: ASSWGGQGAGYT
J: TRBJ1-2; length: 12; V: TRBV5-6; CDR3: ASSYGTARHGYT
J: TRBJ1-6; length: 12; V: TRBV6-6; CDR3: ASSGQANNSPLH
J: TRBJ1-2; length: 13; V: TRBV19; CDR3: ASTDDSLGGYGYT
J: TRBJ1-2; length: 12; V: TRBV2; CDR3: ASVVGGRGYGYT
J: TRBJ1-2; length: 10; V: TRBV19; CDR3: ASSKEPYGYT